The present entry profiles one T cell receptor (beta chain) with its context. Its antigen is unknown. The sample is drawn from a study of human T cells and chemical hapten exposure. Whole-study results and caveats: Donors had alopecia, so their immune response may differ from healthy people's.

TCRdb reprocessed the RACE reads with MiXCR, giving one entry per CDR3 protein. The top ten hold approximately 1.9% of the sample, which has 30,000 to 40,000 distinct CDR3 sequences, less than 15% seen once. Time point meaning: pre-sensitization, week 0. As for treatment: therapeutic diphenylcyclopropenone sensitization with weekly scalp DPC. The template was total RNA from unfractionated whole blood. The clonotype originates from a woman aged 40 to 50 with alopecia areata. Some clones in this sample may be carry-over from other donors' samples. The sequenced sample was whole blood, obtained in connection with sensitization to the hapten diphenylcyclopropenone (DPC).

The CDR3 spells CASTEGQAYNQPQHF. The CDR3 region has the DNA TGTGCCAGCACTGAGGGACAGGCCTACAATCAGCCCCAGCATTTT. V gene TRBV6-6 combines with J gene TRBJ1-5, with TRBD1 matching over 8 bases. Germline V gives CDR1 MNHNY, CDR2 SVGAGI (reference sequence). The CDR3 is 15 residues long. V was pared by 7 bases and J by 3 bases, with 8 bases of the junction left unmatched.